Following are 21 T cell receptor beta chains from one sample sequenced in a study of Ad26.COV2.S vaccination and SARS-CoV-2 variants. The repertoire was sequenced with immunoSEQ multiplex PCR; TCRdb's copy has only in-frame clones and lacks some. The repertoire holds fewer than 600,000 clones, with roughly nine tenths as singletons. Sample treatment: some 19 received Ad26.COV2.S at low or high dose, single or two shots; 5 received placebo; per-sample allocation not given. The samples were gathered on day 63 after the first injection of vaccine or placebo. The input for sequencing was peripheral blood, taken in a trial of Ad26.COV2.S vaccine versus placebo. The receptor set was obtained from a person aged 18-60 years who received the Ad26.COV2.S COVID-19 vaccine or a placebo.

This clone was counted once. CDR3 in amino acids: CASSYSKRETQYF. CDR3 DNA sequence: TGTGCCAGCAGTTACTCGAAGAGGGAGACCCAGTACTTC. V and J are TRBV6-5 and TRBJ2-5; D gene unclear. With 0 bases removed from V and 5 bases from J, the gap between germline ends came to 7 bases. The CDR3 totals 13 residues. Germline V gene lookup returns CDR1 MNHEY and CDR2 SVGAGI.

The chain has TRBV11-3 and TRBJ2-1; D uncertain. Germline V CDR1 and CDR2: SGHNT, YENEEA. The CDR3 spans 13 residues. V was pared by 5 bases and J by 5 bases, with 10 bases between. CDR3 bases: TGTGCCAGCAGCCCCCGACTCAACAATGAGCAGTTCTTC. Translating gives CASSPRLNNEQFF.

The chain has TRBV6-5 and TRBJ1-5; the D is unclear. Per germline, CDR1 MNHEY and CDR2 SVGAGI. This CDR3 is 11 amino acids long. The ends were cut back, 8 bases at V and 2 bases at J, with 4 bases in the middle. The CDR3 is CASGGNQPQHF. Here the CDR3 DNA reads TGTGCCAGCGGAGGCAATCAGCCCCAGCATTTT.

The genes are TRBV6-2 or TRBV6-3 and TRBJ2-7; tentatively, D is TRBD1 or TRBD2 (5 bases each). Per germline, CDR1 MNHEY and CDR2 SVGEGT. Trimming cost V 0 bases and J 0 bases, with 12 bases left between them. The CDR3 is made up of 16 amino acids. CDR3 amino acids: CASSYSRGATSYEQYF. In DNA form, the CDR3 reads TGTGCCAGCAGTTACTCGAGAGGGGCTACCTCCTACGAGCAGTACTTC.

V is TRBV7-3 and J is TRBJ2-3, with TRBD1 as a possible D gene (5 bases). CDR3 length: 15 residues. The germline gives CDR1 SGHTA, CDR2 FQGTGA. V was trimmed by 5 bases and J by 1 base, leaving 13 bases between them. CDR3 sequence (DNA): TGTGCCAGCAGCCGAACCGGACACGGCACAGATACGCAGTATTTT. Amino acids: CASSRTGHGTDTQYF.

The rearrangement links TRBV2 to TRBJ1-1; D remains unclear. Germline assignment: CDR1 SNHLY and CDR2 FYNNEI. V gave up 6 bases and J gave up 7 bases, with 15 bases separating them. This CDR3 has 13 amino acids. CDR3 in amino acids: CASRKGTAVEAFF. CDR3 nucleotide sequence: TGTGCCAGCAGGAAGGGCACAGCGGTTGAAGCTTTCTTT.

This chain links TRBV6-5 with TRBJ1-1; no definite D call. The CDR3 sequence is 12 residues long. Germline CDR1 reads MNHEY; CDR2 reads SVGAGI. V dropped 3 bases and J dropped 5 bases, with 7 bases sitting between them. The CDR3 DNA follows: TGTGCCAGCAGTTATGAGAGGACTGAAGCTTTCTTT. It yields the protein CASSYERTEAFF.

The chain is built from TRBV19 and TRBJ1-1; maybe TRBD1 (5 bases). The CDR3 is 11 amino acids. From germline, CDR1 is LNHDA and CDR2 SQIVND (reference sequence). V was clipped by 4 bases and J by 11 bases, with 11 bases between them. CDR3 in amino acids: CASSTGWFAFF. CDR3 bases: TGTGCCAGTAGTACAGGGTGGTTCGCTTTCTTT.

The rearrangement joins TRBV6-5 to TRBJ1-5; 10 bases align to TRBD1. The CDR3 consists of 16 residues. V lost 2 bases and J lost 6; bases outside the gene matches: 7. The germline CDR1 and CDR2 sequences are MNHEY and SVGAGI. CDR3 nucleotides: TGTGCCAGCAGTTACGGGGGGACAGGGGCTATTCAGCCCCAGCATTTT. Amino acids: CASSYGGTGAIQPQHF.

The genes are TRBV24-1 and TRBJ2-1, with D possibly matching TRBD1 (5 bases). CDR1 and CDR2 (germline): KGHDR, SFDVKD. The V end was cut by 4 bases, the J end by 7 bases, with 10 bases between. This CDR3 is 13 amino acids long. CDR3 sequence (DNA): TGTGCCACCAGTGACTCCCAGGGAAATGAGCAGTTCTTC. It is translated as CATSDSQGNEQFF.

The chain recombines TRBV18 with TRBJ1-1; the D is unclear. V was shortened by 4 bases and J by 0 bases, with 9 bases between the two germline ends. The CDR3 is 14 residues long. The germline gives CDR1 KGHSH, CDR2 LQKENI. Written as DNA, the CDR3 is TGTGCCAGCTCACGCGACCGAGTGAACACTGAAGCTTTCTTT. Protein sequence: CASSRDRVNTEAFF.

The rearrangement joins TRBV6-5 to TRBJ1-1, with 7 nucleotides matching TRBD1. The ends lost 5 bases at V and 8 bases at J; junction bases unmatched: 5. The CDR3 loop spans 12 amino acids. Germline loops: CDR1 MNHEY, CDR2 SVGAGI. The DNA of the CDR3 is TGTGCCAGCAGTAAACAGACAGGGGAAGCTTTCTTT. Amino acids: CASSKQTGEAFF.

Comment on this clone: The sample contains more than one DNA sequence encoding this CDR3. J is TRBJ2-7 and V is TRBV5-1; a weak D match, TRBD1 (6 bases). This CDR3 contains 13 residues. Germline V gene data show CDR1 as SGHRS and CDR2 as YFSETQ. V dropped 2 bases and J dropped 1 base, with 7 bases sitting between them. The CDR3 nucleotides read TGCGCCAGCAGCTTAACAGGGTCCTACGAGCAGTACTTC. As protein: CASSLTGSYEQYF.

The rearrangement joins TRBV24-1 to TRBJ2-2, with TRBD1 matching over 8 bases. In germline, CDR1 is KGHDR, CDR2 SFDVKD. The ends lost 4 bases at V and 3 bases at J; junction bases unmatched: 6. This CDR3 has 16 residues. The DNA of the CDR3 is TGTGCCACCAGTGACGGACAGGGCTGGGACACCGGGGAGCTGTTTTTT. Its protein is CATSDGQGWDTGELFF.

The chain recombines TRBV27 with TRBJ2-5, with D possibly TRBD1 on 5 matching bases. CDR3 length: 13 amino acids. Germline values: CDR1 MNHEY, CDR2 SMNVEV (reference sequence). The ends were cut back, 2 bases at V and 2 bases at J, with 6 bases in the middle. The DNA for the CDR3 is TGTGCCAGCAGTTTACAGGGACAAGAGACCCAGTACTTC. Translation: CASSLQGQETQYF.

J is TRBJ2-7 and V is TRBV9, with D tentatively TRBD2 (6 bases). V was pared by 2 bases and J by 4 bases, with 13 bases between. The CDR3 contains 14 residues. Germline-derived CDR1 and CDR2 are SGDLS and YYNGEE. The CDR3 sequence: CASSVSSGRYEQYF. Written as DNA, the CDR3 is TGTGCCAGCAGCGTTAGTAGCGGACGATACGAGCAGTACTTC.

The chain uses TRBV2 and TRBJ1-4; D may be TRBD1 (6 bases). The CDR3 is 13 residues long. CDR1 and CDR2 (germline): SNHLY, FYNNEI. Trimming took off 5 bases at V and 8 bases at J, with 12 bases between the two ends. CDR3 region: CASSPGVQEKLFF. CDR3 sequence (DNA): TGTGCCAGCAGTCCAGGGGTTCAGGAAAAACTGTTTTTT.

The chain employs TRBV7-3 and TRBJ1-5; TRBD1 aligns across 10 bases. J lost 5 bases, V lost 4 bases, and 2 bases had no gene match. Germline-derived CDR1 and CDR2 are SGHTA and FQGTGA. This CDR3 spans 14 amino acids. The CDR3 region has the DNA TGTGCCAGCAGCTCGGGACAGGGGCATCAGCCCCAGCATTTT. Translating gives CASSSGQGHQPQHF.

The chain links TRBV4-1 to TRBJ1-2; D might be TRBD1 (6 bases). CDR3 size: 17 residues. The germline gives CDR1 MGHRA, CDR2 YSYEKL. Between the trimmed V and J ends, which lost 0 bases and 6 bases, there was a span of 20 bases. CDR3: CASSQDLGGLGVDGYTF. CDR3 bases: TGCGCCAGCAGCCAAGATCTTGGGGGGCTGGGTGTAGATGGCTACACCTTC.

The chain recombines TRBV19 with TRBJ1-5; 9 nucleotides line up with TRBD1. With V trimmed by 6 bases and J by 4 bases, 7 bases remained unmatched. The CDR3 covers 15 residues. The germline CDR1 and CDR2 sequences are LNHDA and SQIVND (reference sequence). Here the CDR3 DNA reads TGTGCCAGTAGACAACAGGGGGCCGCAAATCAGCCCCAGCATTTT. Protein sequence: CASRQQGAANQPQHF.

The J gene is TRBJ2-5, the V gene TRBV28; D remains ambiguous. V was cut by 5 bases and J by 5 bases, with 6 bases left in between. The CDR3 is made up of 11 amino acids. Germline assignment: CDR1 MDHEN and CDR2 SYDVKM. The CDR3 region is CASSVIETQYF. The CDR3 DNA follows: TGTGCCAGCAGTGTCATTGAGACCCAGTACTTC. Filled out from reference TRBV28 and TRBJ2-5, the complete variable domain reads DVKVTQSSRYLVKRTGEKVFLECVQDMDHENMFWYRQDPGLGLRLIYFSYDVKMKEKGDIPEGYSVSREKKERFSLILESASTNQTSMYLCASSVIETQYFGPGTRLLVL.